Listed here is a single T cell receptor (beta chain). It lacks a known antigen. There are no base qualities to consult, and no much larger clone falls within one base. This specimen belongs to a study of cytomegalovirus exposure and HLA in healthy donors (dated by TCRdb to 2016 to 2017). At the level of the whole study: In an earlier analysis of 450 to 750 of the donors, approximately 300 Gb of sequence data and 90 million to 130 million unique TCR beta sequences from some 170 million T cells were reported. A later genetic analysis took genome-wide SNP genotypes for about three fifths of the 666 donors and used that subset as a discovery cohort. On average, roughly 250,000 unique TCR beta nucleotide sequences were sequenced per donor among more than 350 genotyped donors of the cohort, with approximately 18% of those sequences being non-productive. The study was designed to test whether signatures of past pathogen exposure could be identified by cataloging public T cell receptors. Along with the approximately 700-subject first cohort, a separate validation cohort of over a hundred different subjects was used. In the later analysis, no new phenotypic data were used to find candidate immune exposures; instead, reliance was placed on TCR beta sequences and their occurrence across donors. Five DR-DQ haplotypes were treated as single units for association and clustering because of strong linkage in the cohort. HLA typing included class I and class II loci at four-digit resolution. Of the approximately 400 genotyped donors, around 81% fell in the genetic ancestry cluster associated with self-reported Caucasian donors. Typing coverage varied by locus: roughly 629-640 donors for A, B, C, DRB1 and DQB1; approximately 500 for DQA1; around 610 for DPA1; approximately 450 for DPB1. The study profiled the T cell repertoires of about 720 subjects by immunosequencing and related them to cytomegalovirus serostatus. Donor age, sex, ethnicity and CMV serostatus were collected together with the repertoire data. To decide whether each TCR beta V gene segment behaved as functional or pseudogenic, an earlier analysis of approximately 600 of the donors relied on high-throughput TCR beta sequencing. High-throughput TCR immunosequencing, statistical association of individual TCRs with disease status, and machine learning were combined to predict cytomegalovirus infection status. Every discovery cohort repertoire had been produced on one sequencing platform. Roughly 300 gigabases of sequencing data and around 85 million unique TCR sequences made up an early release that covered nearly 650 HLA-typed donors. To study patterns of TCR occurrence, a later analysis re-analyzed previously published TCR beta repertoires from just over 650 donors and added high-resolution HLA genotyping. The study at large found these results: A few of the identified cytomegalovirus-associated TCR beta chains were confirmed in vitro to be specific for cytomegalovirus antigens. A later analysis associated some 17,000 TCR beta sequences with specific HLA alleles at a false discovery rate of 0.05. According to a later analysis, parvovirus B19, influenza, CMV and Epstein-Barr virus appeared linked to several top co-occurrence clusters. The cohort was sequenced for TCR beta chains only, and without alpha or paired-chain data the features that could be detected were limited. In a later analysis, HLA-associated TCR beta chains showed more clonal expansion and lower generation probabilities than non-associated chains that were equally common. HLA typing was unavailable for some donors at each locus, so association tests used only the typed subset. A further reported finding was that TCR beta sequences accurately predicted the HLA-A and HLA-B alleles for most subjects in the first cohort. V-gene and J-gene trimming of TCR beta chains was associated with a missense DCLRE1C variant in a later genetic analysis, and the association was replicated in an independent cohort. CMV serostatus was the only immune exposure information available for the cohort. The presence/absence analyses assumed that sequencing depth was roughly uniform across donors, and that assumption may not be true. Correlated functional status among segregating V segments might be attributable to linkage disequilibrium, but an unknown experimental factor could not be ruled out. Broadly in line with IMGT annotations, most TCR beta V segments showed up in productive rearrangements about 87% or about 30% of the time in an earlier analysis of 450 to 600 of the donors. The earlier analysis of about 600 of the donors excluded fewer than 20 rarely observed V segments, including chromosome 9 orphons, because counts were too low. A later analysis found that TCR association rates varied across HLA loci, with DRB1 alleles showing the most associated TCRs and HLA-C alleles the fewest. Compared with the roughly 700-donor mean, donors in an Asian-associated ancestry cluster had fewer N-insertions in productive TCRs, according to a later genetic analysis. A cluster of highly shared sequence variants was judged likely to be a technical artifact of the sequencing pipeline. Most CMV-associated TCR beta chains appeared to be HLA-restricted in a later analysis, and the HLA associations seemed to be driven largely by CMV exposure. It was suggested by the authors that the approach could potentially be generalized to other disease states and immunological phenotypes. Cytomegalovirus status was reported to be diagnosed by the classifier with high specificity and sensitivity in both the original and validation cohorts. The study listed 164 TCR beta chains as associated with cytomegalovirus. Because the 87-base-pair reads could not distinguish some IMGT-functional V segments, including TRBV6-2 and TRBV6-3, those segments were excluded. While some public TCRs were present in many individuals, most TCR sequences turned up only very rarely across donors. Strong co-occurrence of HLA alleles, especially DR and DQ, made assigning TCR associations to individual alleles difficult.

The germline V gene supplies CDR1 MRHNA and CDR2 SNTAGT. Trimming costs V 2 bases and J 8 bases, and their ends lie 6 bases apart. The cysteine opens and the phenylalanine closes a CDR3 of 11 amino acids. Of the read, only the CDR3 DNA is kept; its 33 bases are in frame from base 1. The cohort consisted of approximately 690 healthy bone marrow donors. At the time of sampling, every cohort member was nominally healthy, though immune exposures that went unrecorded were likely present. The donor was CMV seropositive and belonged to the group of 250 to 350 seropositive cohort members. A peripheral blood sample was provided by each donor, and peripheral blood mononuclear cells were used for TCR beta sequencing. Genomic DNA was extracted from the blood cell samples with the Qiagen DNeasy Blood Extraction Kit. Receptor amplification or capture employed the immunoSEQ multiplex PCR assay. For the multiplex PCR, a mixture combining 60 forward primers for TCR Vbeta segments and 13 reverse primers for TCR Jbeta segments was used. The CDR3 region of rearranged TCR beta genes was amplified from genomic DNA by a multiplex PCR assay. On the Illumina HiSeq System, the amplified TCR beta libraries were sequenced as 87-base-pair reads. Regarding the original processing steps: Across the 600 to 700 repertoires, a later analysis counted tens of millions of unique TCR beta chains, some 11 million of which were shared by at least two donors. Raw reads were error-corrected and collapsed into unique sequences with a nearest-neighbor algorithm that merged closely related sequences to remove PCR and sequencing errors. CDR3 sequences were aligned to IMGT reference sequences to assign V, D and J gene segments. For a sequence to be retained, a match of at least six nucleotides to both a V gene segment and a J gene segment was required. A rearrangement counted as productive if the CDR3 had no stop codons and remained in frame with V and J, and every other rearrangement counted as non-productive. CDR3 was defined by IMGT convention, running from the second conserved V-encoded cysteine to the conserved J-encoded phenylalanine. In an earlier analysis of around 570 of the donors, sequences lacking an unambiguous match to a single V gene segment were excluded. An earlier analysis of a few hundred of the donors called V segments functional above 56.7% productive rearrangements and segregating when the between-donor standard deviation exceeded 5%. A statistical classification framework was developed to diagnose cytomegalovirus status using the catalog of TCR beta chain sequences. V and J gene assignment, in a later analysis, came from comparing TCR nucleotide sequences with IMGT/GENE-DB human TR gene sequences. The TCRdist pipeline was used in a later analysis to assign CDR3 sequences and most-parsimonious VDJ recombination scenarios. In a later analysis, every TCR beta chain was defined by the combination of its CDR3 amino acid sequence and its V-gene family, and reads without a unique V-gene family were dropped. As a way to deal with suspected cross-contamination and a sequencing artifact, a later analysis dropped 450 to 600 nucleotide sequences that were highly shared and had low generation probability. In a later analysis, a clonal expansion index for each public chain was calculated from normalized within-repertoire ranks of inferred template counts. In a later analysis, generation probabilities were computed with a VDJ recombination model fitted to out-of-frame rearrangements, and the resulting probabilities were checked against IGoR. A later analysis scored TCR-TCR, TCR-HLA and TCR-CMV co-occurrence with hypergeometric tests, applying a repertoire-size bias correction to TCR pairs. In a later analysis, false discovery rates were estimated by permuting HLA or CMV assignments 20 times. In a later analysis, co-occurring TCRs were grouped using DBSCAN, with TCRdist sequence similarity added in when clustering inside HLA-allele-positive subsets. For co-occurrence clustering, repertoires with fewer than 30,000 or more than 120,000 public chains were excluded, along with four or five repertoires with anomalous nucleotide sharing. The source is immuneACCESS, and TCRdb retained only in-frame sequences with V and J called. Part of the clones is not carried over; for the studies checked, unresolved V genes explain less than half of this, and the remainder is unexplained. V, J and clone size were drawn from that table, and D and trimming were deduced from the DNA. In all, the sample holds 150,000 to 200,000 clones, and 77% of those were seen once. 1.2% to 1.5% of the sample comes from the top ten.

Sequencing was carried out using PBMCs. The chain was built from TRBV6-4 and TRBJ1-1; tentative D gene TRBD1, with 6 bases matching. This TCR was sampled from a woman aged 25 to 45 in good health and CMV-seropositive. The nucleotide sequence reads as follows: TGTGCCAGCAGTGACGGGACAGAAGCTTTCTTT. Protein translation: CASSDGTEAFF.